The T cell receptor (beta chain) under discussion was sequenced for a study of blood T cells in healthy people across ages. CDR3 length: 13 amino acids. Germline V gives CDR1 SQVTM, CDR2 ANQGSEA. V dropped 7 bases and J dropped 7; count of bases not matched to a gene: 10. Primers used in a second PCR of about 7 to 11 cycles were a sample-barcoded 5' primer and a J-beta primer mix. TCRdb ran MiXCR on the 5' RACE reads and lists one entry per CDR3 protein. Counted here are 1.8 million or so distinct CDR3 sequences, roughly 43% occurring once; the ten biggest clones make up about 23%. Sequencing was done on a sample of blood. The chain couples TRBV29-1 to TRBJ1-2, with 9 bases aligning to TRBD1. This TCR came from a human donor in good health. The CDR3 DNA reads TGCAGCGCCCCGGGACAGGGAGAAATTGGCTACACCTTC. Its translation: CSAPGQGEIGYTF.